One and the same sample provided the 27 T cell receptor beta chains below, sequenced in a study of early T cells in non-severe SARS-CoV-2 infection. TCRdb re-called the 5' RACE reads through MiXCR, storing one row per CDR3 protein. The sample carries approximately 100,000 distinct CDR3 sequences, approximately 11% recorded once. Sequenced material: whole blood. These TCRs come from an adult who was a healthcare worker with PCR-confirmed SARS-CoV-2 infection or an uninfected control (not recorded which).

This clonotype has just a few counts. The chain recombines TRBV28 with TRBJ1-2; the D is unclear. Trimming removed 6 bases at V and 6 bases at J, with 14 bases between. The CDR3 runs 13 residues. Per the germline V gene, CDR1 is MDHEN and CDR2 is SYDVKM. CDR3 region: CASRPVGVDGYTF. The DNA of the CDR3 is TGTGCCAGCAGGCCCGTCGGGGTTGATGGCTACACCTTC.

This clonotype was counted ten times or more. The V call is TRBV19, the J call TRBJ2-2, with D possibly being TRBD1 (5 bases). Looked up from germline, CDR1 is LNHDA and CDR2 is SQIVND (reference sequence). The V and J ends lost 11 bases and 1 base respectively, with 14 bases between them. There are 14 residues in the CDR3. This chain's CDR3 is CAARGGLNTGELFF. Written as DNA, the CDR3 is TGTGCCGCTAGGGGTGGCCTGAACACCGGGGAGCTGTTTTTT.

As to this clonotype: A read error may account for a junction end that differs from germline. CDR3: CAWTITVQSWDF. The CDR3, as DNA: TGTGCCTGGACCATAACGGTACAAAGTTGGGACTTT. The chain has TRBV30 and TRBJ1-1; D call uncertain. Germline loops: CDR1 GTSNPN, CDR2 SVGIG (reference sequence). The CDR3 sequence is 12 residues long.

In this sample, this clonotype turned up many times. The chain employs TRBV5-4 and TRBJ2-7, with D perhaps being TRBD1 or TRBD2 (5 bases each). The CDR3 length is 13 residues. Trimming shortened V by 4 bases and J by 2 bases, and 10 bases separated the two germline ends. Germline V gene lookup returns CDR1 SGHNT and CDR2 YYREEE (reference sequence). CDR3 sequence (DNA): TGTGCCAGCAGCCCTGGGACGACCTACGAGCAGTACTTC. It is translated as CASSPGTTYEQYF.

V and J are TRBV29-1 and TRBJ2-1; TRBD2 is a possible D gene (6 bases). The CDR3 loop spans 13 amino acids. V dropped 2 bases and J dropped 5 bases, with 10 bases sitting between them. The germline gives CDR1 SQVTM, CDR2 ANQGSEA. The CDR3 loop is CSVELGGHNEQFF. The CDR3 region has the DNA TGCAGCGTTGAATTGGGGGGACACAATGAGCAGTTCTTC.

As regards this clonotype: One end of the junction is discordant with germline, which a read error may explain. CDR3 in DNA: TGTGCTAGCAGCTTAGGACCAGAGGGGACATATACGCAGTATTTT. Translated, it gives CASSLGPEGTYTQYF. V and J are TRBV7-7 and TRBJ2-3, with D perhaps matching TRBD1 (6 bases). Germline V gene data show CDR1 as SSHAT and CDR2 as FNYEAQ (reference sequence). The CDR3 spans 15 residues. Complete variable domain (other parts from reference TRBV7-7 and TRBJ2-3): GAGVSQSPRYKVTKRGQDVTLRCDPISSHATLYWYQQALGQGPEFLTYFNYEAQPDKSGLPSDRFSAERPEGSISTLTIQRTEQRDSAMYRCASSLGPEGTYTQYFGPGTRLTVL.

The chain has TRBV4-1 and TRBJ2-1; TRBD1 agrees at 9 bases. The CDR3 is 16 amino acids. After removal of 1 base from V and 6 bases from J, the junction contained 7 bases not matched to a gene. The germline CDR1 and CDR2 sequences are MGHRA and YSYEKL. CDR3 nucleotides: TGCGCCAGCAGCCAAGGGGGACAGGGACGGGGCAATGAGCAGTTCTTC. Its translation is CASSQGGQGRGNEQFF.

This clonotype was detected many times. The J gene is TRBJ1-5, the V gene TRBV19; D is perhaps TRBD1 (5 bases). In germline, CDR1 is LNHDA, CDR2 SQIVND (reference sequence). The V and J ends lost 2 bases and 6 bases respectively, with 14 bases between them. The CDR3 runs to 15 residues. Written as DNA, the CDR3 is TGTGCCAGTAGTATACCGACTGGGGGAGGTCAGCCCCAGCATTTT. Protein product: CASSIPTGGGQPQHF.

This clonotype was seen more than once but under ten times. The V and J genes are TRBV5-1 and TRBJ2-3; D is undetermined. The CDR3 is 13 amino acids. Germline V lookup: CDR1 SGHRS, CDR2 YFSETQ. V was shortened by 4 bases and J by 2 bases, with 8 bases between the two germline ends. This CDR3 is CASSLDLTDTQYF. The DNA for the CDR3 is TGCGCCAGCAGCCTGGACCTCACAGATACGCAGTATTTT.

The genes are TRBV28 and TRBJ1-6; perhaps TRBD1 as D (5 bases). The CDR3 sequence is 14 residues long. Germline V CDR1 and CDR2: MDHEN, SYDVKM. V lost 4 bases, J lost 10 bases, and 14 bases lay in between. The CDR3 nucleotides read TGTGCCAGCAGTTCGACAGTACTCAGCTCACCCCTCCACTTT. Protein product: CASSSTVLSSPLHF.

This clonotype turned up a few times. The J gene is TRBJ1-3, the V gene TRBV5-1; D possibly corresponds to TRBD1 (5 bases). The germline gives CDR1 SGHRS, CDR2 YFSETQ. The CDR3 loop spans 16 amino acids. V was pared by 5 bases and J by 4 bases, with 19 bases between. CDR3 region: CASSPSSQGSGNTIYF. For the CDR3, the DNA is TGCGCCAGCAGTCCAAGTTCGCAGGGTTCGGGAAACACCATATATTTT.

This clonotype was detected only a few times. The CDR3 DNA follows: TGTGCCAGCAGCTTATCATTCAGGACTAGCGGAGGCGGGTACGAGCAGTACTTC. Protein sequence: CASSLSFRTSGGGYEQYF. The chain employs TRBV7-9 and TRBJ2-7, with 10 positions matching TRBD2. Germline CDR1 reads SEHNR; CDR2 reads FQNEAQ (reference sequence). The CDR3 consists of 18 residues. V shed 2 bases and J 4 bases; nucleotides not matched to a gene: 14.

This clonotype has a handful of counts. V and J are TRBV14 and TRBJ1-1; D possibly corresponds to TRBD1 (6 bases). Germline V gene lookup returns CDR1 SGHDN and CDR2 FVKESK. The germline V and J ends were trimmed by 4 bases and 0 bases, with 12 bases remaining between them. This CDR3 comprises 15 residues. CDR3 DNA: TGTGCCAGCAGCCGTAACAGGGAGATGAACACTGAAGCTTTCTTT. It encodes CASSRNREMNTEAFF.

The chain joins TRBV11-3 to TRBJ2-3, with 8 bases fitting TRBD1. Germline CDR1 and CDR2: SGHNT and YENEEA. With 6 bases clipped from V and 2 bases from J, the junction kept 7 bases outside the gene matches. This CDR3 has 15 amino acids. CDR3 amino acids: CASSGQGYDTDTQYF. The CDR3 DNA reads as TGTGCCAGCAGTGGACAGGGTTATGACACAGATACGCAGTATTTT.

This clonotype was counted at least ten times. V usage is TRBV5-1 and J usage is TRBJ2-7, with 11 bases matching TRBD2. CDR3 length: 14 amino acids. Germline CDR1 reads SGHRS; CDR2 reads YFSETQ. The V segment lost 4 bases and the J segment 7 bases; nucleotides outside the gene matches: 7. In DNA, the CDR3 is TGCGCCAGCAGCCCGACTAGCGGGATGGCTGAGCAGTACTTC. It encodes CASSPTSGMAEQYF. The full variable domain, in which reference TRBV5-1 and TRBJ2-7 provide the parts outside the CDR3, is KAGVTQTPRYLIKTRGQQVTLSCSPISGHRSVSWYQQTPGQGLQFLFEYFSETQRNKGNFPGRFSGRQFSNSRSEMNVSTLELGDSALYLCASSPTSGMAEQYFGPGTRLTVT.

The V call is TRBV10-2, the J call TRBJ2-5; 10 bases agree with TRBD1. This CDR3 contains 15 residues. Trimming cost V 6 bases and J 2 bases; bases outside gene matches: 6. Germline V gives CDR1 WSHSY, CDR2 SAAADI. The CDR3 spells CASSEPGQGQETQYF. The CDR3 DNA reads TGCGCCAGCAGCGAGCCGGGACAGGGGCAAGAGACCCAGTACTTC.

The J gene is TRBJ1-1, the V gene TRBV5-1, with D uncertain. The CDR3 is 15 amino acids. V lost 1 base and J lost 4, with 14 bases in between. From germline, CDR1 is SGHRS and CDR2 YFSETQ. CDR3 region: CASSLLGVATTEAFF. The CDR3 region has the DNA TGCGCCAGCAGCTTGCTTGGGGTCGCAACCACTGAAGCTTTCTTT.

This clonotype has ten or more counts. This chain connects TRBV15 to TRBJ1-4, with 8 bases that match TRBD1. The CDR3 totals 14 residues. J was trimmed by 5 bases and V by 3 bases; bases with no gene match: 2. The germline V gene encodes CDR1 LNHNV and CDR2 YYDKDF (reference sequence). In nucleotides, the CDR3 is TGTGCCACCAGCAGGGACAGGGCGAATGAAAAACTGTTTTTT. It specifies CATSRDRANEKLFF.

DNA for the CDR3: TGCAGTGCTAGAGTGGAAGGGTACCACACAGATACGCAGTATTTT. Amino acid sequence: CSARVEGYHTDTQYF. The chain combines TRBV20-1 with TRBJ2-3; D is uncertain. The germline V gene encodes CDR1 DFQATT and CDR2 SNEGSKA (reference sequence). The V end was cut by 1 base, the J end by 2 bases, with 13 bases between. The CDR3 contains 15 residues.

The table lists this clonotype with many counts. The chain combines TRBV18 with TRBJ2-3; 15 nucleotides agree with TRBD2. The J segment lost 5 bases and the V segment lost 2 bases, leaving 8 bases of the junction unmatched. Germline-derived CDR1 and CDR2 are KGHSH and LQKENI. The CDR3 is made up of 18 amino acids. This CDR3 is CASSPTGTSGRSKDTQYF. CDR3 in DNA: TGTGCCAGCTCACCAACAGGGACTAGCGGGAGGTCCAAAGATACGCAGTATTTT.

The table lists this clonotype with many counts. V gene TRBV7-9 combines with J gene TRBJ1-6; D ambiguous. Germline V lookup: CDR1 SEHNR, CDR2 FQNEAQ (reference sequence). This CDR3 has 14 amino acids. Between the trimmed V and J ends, which lost 0 bases and 7 bases, there was a span of 7 bases. This chain's CDR3 is CASSLAGHNSPLHF. CDR3 DNA: TGTGCCAGCAGCTTAGCAGGGCACAATTCACCCCTCCACTTT.

The V and J genes are TRBV7-6 and TRBJ1-5; D is ambiguous. Deletions cut 2 bases from V and 2 bases from J, with 7 bases between. Germline CDR1 reads SGHVS; CDR2 reads FNYEAQ. This CDR3 has 14 residues. CDR3 sequence (DNA): TGTGCCAGCAGCTTATACGCTGGCAATCAGCCCCAGCATTTT. Its protein product is CASSLYAGNQPQHF.

A few counts support this clonotype. This chain links TRBV7-3 with TRBJ1-1, with no clear D. Per the germline V gene, CDR1 is SGHTA and CDR2 is FQGTGA. The CDR3 loop spans 13 amino acids. V was pared by 2 bases and J by 3 bases, with 7 bases between. CDR3 residues: CASSLQPHTEAFF. For the CDR3, the DNA is TGTGCCAGCAGCTTACAGCCTCACACTGAAGCTTTCTTT.

This clonotype was seen ten or more times. J is TRBJ1-4 and V is TRBV7-2; 7 bases are shared with TRBD1. CDR3 size: 16 residues. The junction had 15 bases not matched to a gene; V was cut back by 5 bases and J by 9 bases. Germline values: CDR1 SGHTA, CDR2 FQGNSA. The CDR3 reads CASSPWPGGGRKKLFF. The DNA for the CDR3 is TGTGCCAGCAGCCCCTGGCCGGGAGGGGGCCGTAAAAAACTGTTTTTT.

This clonotype has a count of ten or more. The chain is built from TRBV20-1 and TRBJ2-7, with D tentatively TRBD2 (5 bases). The V end was cut by 7 bases, the J end by 0 bases, with 13 bases between. The CDR3 covers 13 residues. Germline assignment: CDR1 DFQATT and CDR2 SNEGSKA (reference sequence). The CDR3 region is CSVPRASSYEQYF. For the CDR3, the DNA is TGCAGTGTCCCGAGGGCATCCTCCTACGAGCAGTACTTC.

J is TRBJ2-2 and V is TRBV7-2; 7 bases align to TRBD1. The ends lost 5 bases at V and 1 base at J; junction bases unmatched: 7. This CDR3 contains 16 residues. Per germline, CDR1 SGHTA and CDR2 FQGNSA. The CDR3, as DNA: TGTGCCAGCAGCGCACAGGGGACGCAGAACACCGGGGAGCTGTTTTTT. Encoded protein: CASSAQGTQNTGELFF.

This clonotype was counted many times. V and J are TRBV12-3 or TRBV12-4 and TRBJ1-2; a weak D match, TRBD1 (5 bases). The germline V and J ends were trimmed by 4 bases and 8 bases, with 20 bases remaining between them. The CDR3 runs 15 residues. The CDR3 is CASSSRALLRGGYTF. The CDR3 region has the DNA TGTGCCAGCAGTTCCCGGGCCCTACTCCGGGGCGGCTACACCTTC.